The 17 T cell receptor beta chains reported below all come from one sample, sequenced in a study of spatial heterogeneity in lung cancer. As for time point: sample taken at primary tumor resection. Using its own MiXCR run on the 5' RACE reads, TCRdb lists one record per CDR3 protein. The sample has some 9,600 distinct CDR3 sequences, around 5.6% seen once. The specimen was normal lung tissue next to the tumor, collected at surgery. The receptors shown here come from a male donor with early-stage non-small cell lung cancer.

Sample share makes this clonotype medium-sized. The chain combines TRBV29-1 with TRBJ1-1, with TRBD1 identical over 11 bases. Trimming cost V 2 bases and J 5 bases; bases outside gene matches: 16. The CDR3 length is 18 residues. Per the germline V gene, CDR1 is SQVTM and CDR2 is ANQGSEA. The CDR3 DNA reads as TGCAGCGTTGAAAGAGGGTATAACCCCGGGACAGGGGGTACTGAAGCTTTCTTT. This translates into CSVERGYNPGTGGTEAFF.

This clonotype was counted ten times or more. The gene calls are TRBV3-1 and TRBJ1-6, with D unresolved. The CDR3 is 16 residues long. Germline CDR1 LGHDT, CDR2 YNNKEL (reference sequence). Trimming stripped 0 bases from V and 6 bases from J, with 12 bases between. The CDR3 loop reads CASSQDMPVGNSPLHF. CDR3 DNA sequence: TGTGCCAGCAGCCAAGATATGCCGGTCGGTAATTCACCCCTCCACTTT.

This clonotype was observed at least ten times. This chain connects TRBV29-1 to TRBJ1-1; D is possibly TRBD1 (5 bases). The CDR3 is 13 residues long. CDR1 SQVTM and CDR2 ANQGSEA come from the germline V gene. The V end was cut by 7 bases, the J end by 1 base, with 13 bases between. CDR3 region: CSAGAGANTEAFF. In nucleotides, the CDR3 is TGCAGCGCCGGGGCCGGGGCGAACACTGAAGCTTTCTTT.

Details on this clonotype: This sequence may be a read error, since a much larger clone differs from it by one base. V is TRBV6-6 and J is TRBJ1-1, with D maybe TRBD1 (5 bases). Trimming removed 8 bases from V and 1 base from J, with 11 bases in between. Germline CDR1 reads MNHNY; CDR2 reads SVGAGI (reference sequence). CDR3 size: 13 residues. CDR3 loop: CASLGGANTEAFF. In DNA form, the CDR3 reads TGTGCCAGCCTCGGGGGAGCGAACACTGAAGCTTTCTTT.

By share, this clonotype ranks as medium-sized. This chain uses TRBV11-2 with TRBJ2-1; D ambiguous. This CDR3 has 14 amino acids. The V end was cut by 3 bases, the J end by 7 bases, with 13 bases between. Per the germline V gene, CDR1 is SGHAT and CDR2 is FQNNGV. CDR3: CASSLEPGSNEQFF. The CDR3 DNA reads TGTGCCAGCAGCTTGGAACCGGGCTCGAATGAGCAGTTCTTC.

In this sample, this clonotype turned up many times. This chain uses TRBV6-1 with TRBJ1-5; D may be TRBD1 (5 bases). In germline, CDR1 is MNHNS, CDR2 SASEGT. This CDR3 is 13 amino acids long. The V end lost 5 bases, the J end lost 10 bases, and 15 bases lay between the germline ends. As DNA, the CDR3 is TGTGCCAGCAGTACCGAACCAGGGTCTCCCCAGCATTTT. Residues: CASSTEPGSPQHF.

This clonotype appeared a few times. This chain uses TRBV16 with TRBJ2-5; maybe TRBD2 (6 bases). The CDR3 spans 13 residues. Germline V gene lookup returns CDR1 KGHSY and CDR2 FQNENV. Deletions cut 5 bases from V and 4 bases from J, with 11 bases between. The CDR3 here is CASSTWRGETQYF. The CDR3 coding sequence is TGTGCCAGCAGCACCTGGAGGGGAGAGACCCAGTACTTC.

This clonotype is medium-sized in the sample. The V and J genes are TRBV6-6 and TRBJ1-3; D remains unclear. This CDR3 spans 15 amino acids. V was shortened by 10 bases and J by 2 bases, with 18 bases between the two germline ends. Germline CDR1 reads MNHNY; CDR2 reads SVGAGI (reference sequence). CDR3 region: CATEGNPGAGNTIYF. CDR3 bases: TGTGCCACCGAGGGAAACCCAGGAGCTGGAAACACCATATATTTT.

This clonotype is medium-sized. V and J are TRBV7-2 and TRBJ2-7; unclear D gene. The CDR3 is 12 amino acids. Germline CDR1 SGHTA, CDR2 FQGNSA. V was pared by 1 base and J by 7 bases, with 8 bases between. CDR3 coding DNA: TGTGCCAGCAGCTTAGAGATGGCTGAGCAGTACTTC. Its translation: CASSLEMAEQYF.

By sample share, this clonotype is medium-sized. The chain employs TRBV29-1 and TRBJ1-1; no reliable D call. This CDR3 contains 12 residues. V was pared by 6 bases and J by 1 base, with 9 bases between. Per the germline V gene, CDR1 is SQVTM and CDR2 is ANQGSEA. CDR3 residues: CSVWNGNTEAFF. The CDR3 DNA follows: TGCAGCGTATGGAATGGGAACACTGAAGCTTTCTTT.

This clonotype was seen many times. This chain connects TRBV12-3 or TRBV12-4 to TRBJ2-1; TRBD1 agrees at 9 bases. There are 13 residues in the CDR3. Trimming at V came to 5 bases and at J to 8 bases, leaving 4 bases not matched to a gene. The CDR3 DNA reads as TGTGCCAGCAGTGGGACAGGGCGGGATGAGCAGTTCTTC. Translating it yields CASSGTGRDEQFF.

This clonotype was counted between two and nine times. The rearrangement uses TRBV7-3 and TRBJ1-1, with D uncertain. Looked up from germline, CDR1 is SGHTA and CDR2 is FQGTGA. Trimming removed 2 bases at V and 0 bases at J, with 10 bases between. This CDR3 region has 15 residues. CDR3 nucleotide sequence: TGTGCCAGCAGCTTACTTACGCCCGTGAACACTGAAGCTTTCTTT. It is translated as CASSLLTPVNTEAFF.

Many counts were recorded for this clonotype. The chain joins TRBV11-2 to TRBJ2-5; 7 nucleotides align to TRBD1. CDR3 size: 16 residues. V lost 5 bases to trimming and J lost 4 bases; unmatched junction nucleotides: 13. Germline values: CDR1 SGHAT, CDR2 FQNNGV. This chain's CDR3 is CASSRVVQGSGETQYF. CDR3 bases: TGTGCCAGCAGCCGGGTGGTACAGGGGAGTGGAGAGACCCAGTACTTC.

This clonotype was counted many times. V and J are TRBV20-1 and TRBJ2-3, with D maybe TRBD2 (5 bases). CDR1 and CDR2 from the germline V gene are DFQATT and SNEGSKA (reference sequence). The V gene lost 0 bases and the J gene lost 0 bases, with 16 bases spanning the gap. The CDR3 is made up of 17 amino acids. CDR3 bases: TGCAGTGCTAGAGATATAGAGTGGGAGATAAGCACAGATACGCAGTATTTT. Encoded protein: CSARDIEWEISTDTQYF.

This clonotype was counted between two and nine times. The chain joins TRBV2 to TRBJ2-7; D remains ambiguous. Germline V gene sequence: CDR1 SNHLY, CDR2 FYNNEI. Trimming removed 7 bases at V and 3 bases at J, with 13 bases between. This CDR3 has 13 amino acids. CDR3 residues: CASKRPRFYEQYF. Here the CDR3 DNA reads TGTGCCAGCAAAAGGCCCAGATTCTACGAGCAGTACTTC. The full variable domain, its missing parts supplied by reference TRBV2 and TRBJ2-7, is EPEVTQTPSHQVTQMGQEVILRCVPISNHLYFYWYRQILGQKVEFLVSFYNNEISEKSEIFDDQFSVERPDGSNFTLKIRSTKLEDSAMYFCASKRPRFYEQYFGPGTRLTVT.

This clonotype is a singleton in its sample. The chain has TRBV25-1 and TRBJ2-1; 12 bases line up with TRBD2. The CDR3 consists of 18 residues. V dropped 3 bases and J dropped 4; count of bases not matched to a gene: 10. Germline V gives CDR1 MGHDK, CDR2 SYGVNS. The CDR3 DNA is TGTGCCAGCAGTGAGAGACGGACTAGCGGGACCCCATACAATGAGCAGTTCTTC. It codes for CASSERRTSGTPYNEQFF.

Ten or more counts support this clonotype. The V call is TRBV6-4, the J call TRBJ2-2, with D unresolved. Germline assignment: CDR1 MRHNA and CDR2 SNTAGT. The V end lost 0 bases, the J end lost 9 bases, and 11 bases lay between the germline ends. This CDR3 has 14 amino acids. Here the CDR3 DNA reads TGTGCCAGCAGTGACTCATCTGCCGCAAGGGAGCTGTTTTTT. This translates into CASSDSSAARELFF.